The clone carrying this T cell receptor (beta chain) turned up a few times. What it binds is unknown. This sample is drawn from a study of T cells in narcolepsy. General observations from the study: Autoreactive HCRT-specific and TRIB2-specific clonotypes were marked in same-patient CSF-versus-blood CD4+ comparisons.

V was pared by 5 bases and J by 10 bases, with 15 bases between. CDR1 and CDR2 from the germline V gene are SGHTA and FQGNSA. CDR3 length: 13 residues. TCRdb's copy holds only in-frame clones and misses some; the assay was immunoSEQ multiplex PCR. The sample includes over 30,000 clones, about four fifths of them seen just once. The source is a human donor with narcolepsy. This sequence joins TRBV7-2 and TRBJ1-3, with TRBD1 as a possible D gene (6 bases). Source material: CD45RA- memory CD4+ T cells from PBMCs. CDR3 in DNA: TGTGCCAGCAGCCAAACAGGGATGGGAACCATATATTTT. Its translation is CASSQTGMGTIYF.